A single sample gave rise to the 13 T cell receptor beta chains below, sequenced in a study of blood T cells in healthy people across ages (dated by TCRdb to the mid-2010s). Library generation was performed with 5' RACE. These reads were obtained on an Illumina HiSeq 2500. The second PCR ran for roughly 7 to 12 cycles and used a J-beta primer mix along with a sample-barcoded 5' primer. TCRdb reworked the public reads: Q25 trimming with fastp, MiXCR clone assembly, productive beta chains retained. Rows matching on CDR3 protein sequence are summarized as one entry with the most common DNA and genes. The sample data list roughly 730,000 distinct CDR3 sequences, and about 56% of these were observed just once. 25% to 30% of the sample is taken by the ten largest. Sequencing used blood. The receptors derive from a man in his forties or fifties in good health.

The rearrangement uses TRBV12-3 or TRBV12-4 and TRBJ1-4; D remains unclear. The V and J ends lost 5 bases and 5 bases respectively, with 12 bases between them. The CDR3 runs to 14 residues. The CDR3 reads CASSTDGRNEKLFF. The CDR3, as DNA: TGTGCCAGCAGTACGGACGGGAGGAATGAAAAACTGTTTTTT.

This clonotype was seen a handful of times. The chain is built from TRBV5-1 and TRBJ2-5; D is unclear. Germline lookup yields CDR1 SGHRS and CDR2 YFSETQ. The CDR3 has 14 residues. The ends were cut back, 1 base at V and 2 bases at J, with 9 bases in the middle. The CDR3 spells CASSLKLQQETQYF. The CDR3 region has the DNA TGCGCCAGCAGCTTGAAGTTACAGCAAGAGACCCAGTACTTC.

The chain employs TRBV12-3 or TRBV12-4 and TRBJ2-3; no firm D call. This CDR3 spans 14 amino acids. V lost 6 bases to trimming and J lost 4 bases, with 14 bases between them. The CDR3 spells CASSLTVRADTQYF. The CDR3 nucleotides are TGTGCCAGCAGCTTAACAGTGAGAGCAGATACGCAGTATTTT.

The chain is built from TRBV5-1 and TRBJ2-1; D uncertain. Trimming removed 2 bases from V and 5 bases from J, with 8 bases in between. This CDR3 spans 13 amino acids. Germline V gives CDR1 SGHRS, CDR2 YFSETQ. The DNA of the CDR3 is TGCGCCAGCAGCTTAACCGAAAACAATGAGCAGTTCTTC. As protein: CASSLTENNEQFF.

The chain uses TRBV7-3 and TRBJ2-5; 13 nucleotides line up with TRBD2. The length of the CDR3 is 16 residues. Germline loops: CDR1 SGHTA, CDR2 FQGTGA. Trimming cost V 2 bases and J 1 base; bases outside gene matches: 1. CDR3 DNA: TGTGCCAGCAGCTTAGGACTAGCGGGGGCCCAAGAGACCCAGTACTTC. Amino acids: CASSLGLAGAQETQYF.

This clonotype was detected only a few times. The V and J genes are TRBV6-6 and TRBJ2-7, with 9 positions matching TRBD2. Germline values: CDR1 MNHNY, CDR2 SVGAGI (reference sequence). CDR3 length: 15 residues. Trimming at V came to 2 bases and at J to 4 bases, leaving 6 bases not matched to a gene. The CDR3 DNA sequence: TGTGCCAGCAGTTACACCAGCGGGAGGTTTTACGAGCAGTACTTC. As protein: CASSYTSGRFYEQYF.

This clonotype has a handful of counts. CDR3 sequence: CASSANSRETQYF. The CDR3 DNA reads TGTGCCAGCAGCGCCAATTCCAGAGAGACCCAGTACTTC. V gene TRBV9 combines with J gene TRBJ2-5; no firm D call. Trimming removed 3 bases at V and 4 bases at J, with 10 bases between. CDR3 size: 13 residues. CDR1 is SGDLS, CDR2 YYNGEE, per germline. Looking up the rest from reference TRBV9 and TRBJ2-5 gives the full variable domain: DSGVTQTPKHLITATGQRVTLRCSPRSGDLSVYWYQQSLDQGLQFLIQYYNGEERAKGNILERFSAQQFPDLHSELNLSSLELGDSALYFCASSANSRETQYFGPGTRLLVL.

This clonotype came up once. A junction boundary mismatches the germline segment, possibly from a read error. The rearrangement links TRBV7-8 to TRBJ1-2, with TRBD1 as a possible D gene (5 bases). The CDR3 sequence is 15 residues long. Germline V gene lookup returns CDR1 SGHVS and CDR2 FQNEAQ. Here the CDR3 DNA reads TGTGCCCGCAGCTTAGATCCGGCAGGGTGGAGTGGCTACACCTTC. Amino acids: CARSLDPAGWSGYTF.

The chain carries TRBV20-1 and TRBJ2-5; D tentatively reads TRBD1 or TRBD2 (5 bases each). Looked up from germline, CDR1 is DFQATT and CDR2 is SNEGSKA (reference sequence). V lost 0 bases and J lost 1, with 12 bases in between. The CDR3 loop spans 15 amino acids. In DNA, the CDR3 is TGCAGTGCTAGAGATTCGAGGGGAAGCCAAGAGACCCAGTACTTC. It encodes CSARDSRGSQETQYF.

The rearrangement uses TRBV29-1 and TRBJ2-1, with D perhaps given as TRBD1 or TRBD2 (5 bases each). This CDR3 contains 14 residues. V lost 3 bases to trimming and J lost 7 bases, with 16 bases between them. The V gene's germline CDR1 is SQVTM and CDR2 ANQGSEA. As DNA, the CDR3 is TGCAGCGTTGATGGAGCGAGGGGTCTGAATGAGCAGTTCTTC. Amino acids: CSVDGARGLNEQFF.

The chain carries TRBV14 and TRBJ1-2, with 7 bases lining up with TRBD1. Germline V gene lookup returns CDR1 SGHDN and CDR2 FVKESK. CDR3 length: 14 residues. The trim removed 2 bases at V and 4 bases at J, leaving 4 bases unmatched. The CDR3, as DNA: TGTGCCAGCAGCCAATCCGACAGGGCCTATGGCTACACCTTC. Protein product: CASSQSDRAYGYTF.

V usage is TRBV6-5 and J usage is TRBJ2-6; unclear D gene. Looked up from germline, CDR1 is MNHEY and CDR2 is SVGAGI. V was pared by 6 bases and J by 0 bases, with 9 bases between. This CDR3 contains 15 residues. The CDR3 reads CASRPIGSGANVLTF. The CDR3 DNA reads as TGTGCCAGCAGACCCATAGGCTCTGGGGCCAACGTCCTGACTTTC.

The genes are TRBV9 and TRBJ2-4; no definite D call. The J call may not be correct, given that the DNA end is closer to TRBJ2-7. This CDR3 is 14 amino acids long. CDR1 SGDLS and CDR2 YYNGEE come from the germline V gene. CDR3 region: CASSVVKGIYEQYF. In DNA, the CDR3 is TGTGCCAGCAGCGTAGTGAAAGGGATTTACGAGCAGTACTTC.